The 5 T cell receptor beta chains below all came from one sample that was sequenced in a study of T cell repertoires in cytomegalovirus infection. TCRdb independently ran MiXCR on the reads; one entry per CDR3 protein. The sample has 400,000 to 550,000 distinct CDR3 sequences, around 11% seen once. The source material was PBMCs. The source of these receptors is a human donor in good health (CMV status not recorded). Some clones in this sample may be carry-over from other donors' samples.

V usage is TRBV29-1 and J usage is TRBJ1-2; no reliable D call. The CDR3 runs 14 residues. V was clipped by 6 bases and J by 6 bases, with 20 bases between them. CDR1 and CDR2 (germline): SQVTM, ANQGSEA. The CDR3 nucleotides read TGCAGCGTCAAAAAGGGAGTACGGATGGATGGCTACACCTTC. Its protein product is CSVKKGVRMDGYTF.

There are many counts of this clonotype. V usage is TRBV7-2 and J usage is TRBJ2-1; D possibly corresponds to TRBD1 (6 bases). The CDR3 consists of 15 residues. The V end was cut by 2 bases, the J end by 6 bases, with 14 bases between. Germline-derived CDR1 and CDR2 are SGHTA and FQGNSA. The DNA of the CDR3 is TGTGCCAGCAGCTTATCGTGGGGGCCCGTCAATGAGCAGTTCTTC. It codes for CASSLSWGPVNEQFF.

This clonotype was detected a few times. V and J are TRBV20-1 and TRBJ1-6, with TRBD1 identical over 7 bases. The CDR3 consists of 13 residues. The germline V gene has CDR1 DFQATT and CDR2 SNEGSKA (reference sequence). Germline trimming cut 4 bases from V and 7 bases from J; bases unmatched to any gene: 4. The CDR3, as DNA: TGCAGTGCTAAGACAGGGACAAATTCACCCCTCCACTTT. Residues: CSAKTGTNSPLHF.

This clonotype was counted ten times or more. The genes are TRBV19 and TRBJ1-1; no reliable D call. V was cut by 5 bases and J by 3 bases, with 13 bases left in between. The CDR3 is 14 residues long. CDR1 is LNHDA, CDR2 SQIVND, per germline (reference sequence). CDR3: CASSQVPGDTEAFF. The CDR3 DNA follows: TGTGCCAGTAGTCAGGTGCCCGGCGACACTGAAGCTTTCTTT. The variable domain in full, completed from reference TRBV19 and TRBJ1-1, reads DGGITQSPKYLFRKEGQNVTLSCEQNLNHDAMYWYRQDPGQGLRLIYYSQIVNDFQKGDIAEGYSVSREKKESFPLTVTSAQKNPTAFYLCASSQVPGDTEAFFGQGTRLTVV.

This clonotype was recorded at least ten times. V usage is TRBV2 and J usage is TRBJ2-5; the D gene is possibly TRBD1 (6 bases). The CDR3 sequence is 17 residues long. Between the trimmed V and J ends, which lost 0 bases and 5 bases, there was a span of 19 bases. CDR1 SNHLY and CDR2 FYNNEI come from the germline V gene. CDR3 nucleotides: TGTGCCAGCAGTGAAGCGAGAGGAACAGGGTCCGCGGAGACCCAGTACTTC. Amino acid sequence: CASSEARGTGSAETQYF.